One sample yielded the 25 T cell receptor beta chains listed below, sequenced in a study of blood T cells in healthy people across ages. Primed by a sample-barcoded 5' primer and a J-beta primer mix, a second PCR proceeded for about 7 to 12 cycles. Each CDR3 protein gets one entry after TCRdb re-called the 5' RACE reads with MiXCR. Here the sample spans about 1.8 million distinct CDR3 sequences, about 49% being singletons. Sequencing was carried out using blood. All receptors derive from a woman in her forties in good health.

This clonotype occurred a few times. The DNA of the CDR3 is TGCAGCGTTAGTACCTACAATGAGCAGTTCTTC. Translation gives CSVSTYNEQFF. This chain connects TRBV29-1 to TRBJ2-1, with no clear D. Trimming took off 5 bases at V and 2 bases at J, with 4 bases between the two ends. CDR3 size: 11 residues. Germline V CDR1 and CDR2: SQVTM, ANQGSEA.

The rearrangement links TRBV6-2 or TRBV6-3 to TRBJ1-6; 8 bases are shared with TRBD1. This CDR3 region has 17 residues. In germline, CDR1 is MNHEY, CDR2 SVGEGT. Trimming took 4 bases from V and 4 from J; bases not matched to a gene: 9. CDR3 bases: TGTGCCAGCAGTTTTAGCGCCGGGACAGGATATAATTCACCCCTCCACTTT. The encoded protein is CASSFSAGTGYNSPLHF.

V and J are TRBV5-1 and TRBJ2-3; the match to TRBD2 covers 9 bases. The CDR3 contains 15 residues. The V segment lost 4 bases and the J segment 2 bases; nucleotides outside the gene matches: 5. Germline V gene data show CDR1 as SGHRS and CDR2 as YFSETQ. The CDR3 DNA is TGCGCCAGCAGCACGGGACTAGCCGACACAGATACGCAGTATTTT. Translated: CASSTGLADTDTQYF.

The chain joins TRBV12-3 or TRBV12-4 to TRBJ2-6; 9 positions match TRBD1. V trimming: 11 bases; J trimming: 3 bases; junction bases outside the gene matches: 8. The CDR3 totals 15 residues. Here the CDR3 DNA reads TGTGCCTCGGACAGGGGTCTATATGGGGCCAACGTCCTGACTTTC. Translated: CASDRGLYGANVLTF.

The chain joins TRBV11-2 to TRBJ2-5, with D perhaps being TRBD1 or TRBD2 (6 bases each). The CDR3 length is 17 residues. V was cut by 4 bases and J by 2 bases, with 20 bases left in between. From germline, CDR1 is SGHAT and CDR2 FQNNGV. The chain's CDR3 is CASSSGGGGRIQETQYF. CDR3 in DNA: TGTGCCAGCAGCTCCGGAGGGGGTGGCAGGATACAAGAGACCCAGTACTTC.

V usage is TRBV11-2 and J usage is TRBJ2-1, with 8 nucleotides matching TRBD2. Losses at the gene ends were 1 base for V and 3 bases for J; bases not matched to a gene: 5. The CDR3 is 16 residues long. In germline, CDR1 is SGHAT, CDR2 FQNNGV. CDR3 in amino acids: CASSLGIAGYYNEQFF. The DNA for the CDR3 is TGTGCCAGCAGCTTAGGAATAGCGGGGTACTACAATGAGCAGTTCTTC. Full variable domain (rest looked up from reference TRBV11-2 and TRBJ2-1): EAGVAQSPRYKIIEKRQSVAFWCNPISGHATLYWYQQILGQGPKLLIQFQNNGVVDDSQLPKDRFSAERLKGVDSTLKIQPAKLEDSAVYLCASSLGIAGYYNEQFFGPGTRLTVL.

Worth noting for this clonotype: The junction departs from germline at one end; a sequencing error may be responsible. The rearrangement links TRBV4-1 to TRBJ2-3, with D hard to call. The CDR3 covers 18 residues. Germline assignment: CDR1 MGHRA and CDR2 YSYEKL. The DNA for the CDR3 is TGCGCCAGCAGTCAAGAGGTGGGCCTTAAGATCTTCACAGATACGCAGTATTTT. Translated: CASSQEVGLKIFTDTQYF.

This chain joins TRBV20-1 and TRBJ2-5; tentatively, D is TRBD1 or TRBD2 (5 bases each). The CDR3 covers 14 residues. Germline CDR1 DFQATT, CDR2 SNEGSKA (reference sequence). Trimming removed 8 bases from V and 0 bases from J, with 16 bases in between. CDR3 sequence: CSSRGSRYQETQYF. The CDR3 DNA is TGCAGTAGCCGGGGCAGCCGGTACCAAGAGACCCAGTACTTC.

The rearrangement joins TRBV12-3 or TRBV12-4 to TRBJ2-1, with 10 positions matching TRBD2. The tail of the sequence fits TRBJ2-7 better, so the J call may be wrong. The CDR3 is 17 residues long. CDR3 sequence (DNA): TGTGCCAGCAGTTTATGGAGCGGGGGGGGCTCCTACAATGAGCAGTACTTC. It translates to CASSLWSGGGSYNEQYF.

The chain has TRBV4-2 and TRBJ2-5, with D tentatively TRBD1 (5 bases). Trimming took 4 bases from V and 4 from J, leaving 16 bases between them. Germline V gene data show CDR1 as LGHNA and CDR2 as YNFKEQ. The CDR3 has 15 residues. The CDR3 loop is CASSRPEVRGETQYF. CDR3 DNA: TGTGCCAGCAGCCGACCAGAAGTAAGGGGAGAGACCCAGTACTTC.

This rearrangement joins TRBV29-1 to TRBJ2-2; weak D call: TRBD2 (5 bases). The CDR3 is 15 amino acids. Trimming removed 7 bases at V and 4 bases at J, with 19 bases between. Germline CDR1 reads SQVTM; CDR2 reads ANQGSEA. The CDR3 DNA sequence: TGCAGCGCCGGGATTTTAGGGAGAGGCACCGGGGAGCTGTTTTTT. Translated: CSAGILGRGTGELFF.

CDR3 nucleotide sequence: TGTGCCAGCAGCTCCATAGACAGGGAATATGAGCAGTTCTTC. Residues: CASSSIDREYEQFF. The chain recombines TRBV5-6 with TRBJ2-1, with TRBD1 matching over 7 bases. V shed 3 bases and J 8 bases; nucleotides not matched to a gene: 8. CDR1 SGHDT and CDR2 YYEEEE come from the germline V gene. CDR3 length: 14 amino acids.

This chain joins TRBV12-3 or TRBV12-4 and TRBJ2-5; D is perhaps TRBD2 (7 bases). This CDR3 comprises 16 residues. V was trimmed by 0 bases and J by 2 bases, leaving 13 bases between them. The CDR3 coding sequence is TGTGCCAGCAGTTTAGCGGTCGGGGGGCGACAAGAGACCCAGTACTTC. Protein product: CASSLAVGGRQETQYF.

The rearrangement joins TRBV6-6 to TRBJ2-4; 9 bases fit TRBD1. This CDR3 comprises 14 residues. The junction had 4 bases not matched to a gene; V was cut back by 5 bases and J by 5 bases. CDR1 is MNHNY, CDR2 SVGAGI, per germline (reference sequence). The DNA of the CDR3 is TGTGCCAGCAGTCGGACAGGGGCCGAAAACATTCAGTACTTC. Translating it yields CASSRTGAENIQYF.

The genes are TRBV3-1 and TRBJ2-5; 7 bases line up with TRBD1. The tail of the sequence fits TRBJ2-7 better, so the J call may be wrong. In germline, CDR1 is LGHDT, CDR2 YNNKEL (reference sequence). The CDR3 contains 15 residues. This CDR3 is CASSPDRPYPTEQYF. Written as DNA, the CDR3 is TGTGCCAGCAGCCCGGACAGGCCCTACCCTACCGAGCAGTACTTC.

There are a few counts of this clonotype. This sequence joins TRBV7-9 and TRBJ2-5; D is possibly TRBD1 or TRBD2 (5 bases each). CDR1 is SEHNR, CDR2 FQNEAQ, per germline (reference sequence). V was shortened by 2 bases and J by 5 bases, with 12 bases between the two germline ends. The CDR3 runs 14 residues. Here the CDR3 reads CASSLTVGPETQYF. CDR3 nucleotide sequence: TGTGCCAGCAGCTTAACGGTGGGACCGGAGACCCAGTACTTC.

For the CDR3, the DNA is TGTGCCAGCAGTCCCGCGTATGGCTACACCTTC. This encodes CASSPAYGYTF. J is TRBJ1-2 and V is TRBV28; D is ambiguous. Per germline, CDR1 MDHEN and CDR2 SYDVKM. Trimming took off 5 bases at V and 5 bases at J, with 6 bases between the two ends. This CDR3 has 11 residues.

The J gene is TRBJ1-4, the V gene TRBV20-1; perhaps TRBD1 as D (5 bases). Germline values: CDR1 DFQATT, CDR2 SNEGSKA (reference sequence). Trimming took off 7 bases at V and 7 bases at J, with 13 bases between the two ends. The CDR3 covers 12 residues. CDR3 DNA sequence: TGCAGTGTCGGGACCCTCGGTGAAAAACTGTTTTTT. Its protein product is CSVGTLGEKLFF.

J is TRBJ2-7 and V is TRBV18; TRBD1 is a possible D gene (5 bases). The J call may be faulty, since TRBJ2-5 better matches the DNA end. The V gene's germline CDR1 is KGHSH and CDR2 LQKENI. This CDR3 is built from 13 residues. In DNA form, the CDR3 reads TGTGCCAGCTGCCAGGGTTATGTGGAGACCCAGTACTTC. Encoded protein: CASCQGYVETQYF.

V and J are TRBV4-3 and TRBJ1-4; 7 bases map to TRBD1. Germline V gives CDR1 LGHNA, CDR2 YSLEER. CDR3 length: 15 residues. The J segment lost 8 bases and the V segment lost 1 base, leaving 7 bases of the junction unmatched. The CDR3 sequence is CASSQGTGSAEKLFF. CDR3 DNA sequence: TGCGCCAGCAGCCAAGGGACAGGTAGCGCGGAAAAACTGTTTTTT.

The chain has TRBV12-3 or TRBV12-4 and TRBJ2-4, with D possibly TRBD1 on 5 matching bases. The assigned J gene may be wrong: the sequence end matches TRBJ2-5 better. The CDR3 contains 13 residues. CDR3 in DNA: TGTGCCAGCACCGACAGAGCGTTAGGGACCCAGTACTTC. It codes for CASTDRALGTQYF.

The CDR3 DNA sequence: TGTGCCAGCTCACCAAATCAAGAGACCCAGTTCTTC. It is translated as CASSPNQETQFF. This chain joins TRBV18 and TRBJ2-5; D not resolved. The J call may be incorrect, as the DNA end agrees better with TRBJ2-1. Germline-derived CDR1 and CDR2 are KGHSH and LQKENI. This CDR3 contains 12 residues.

The DNA for the CDR3 is TGCGCCAGCAGCTGGGGCGACACGGGGAGACAAGAGACCCAGTACTTC. It yields the protein CASSWGDTGRQETQYF. This chain links TRBV5-1 with TRBJ2-5; D may correspond to TRBD1 or TRBD2 (5 bases each). CDR1 and CDR2 (germline): SGHRS, YFSETQ. There are 16 residues in the CDR3. V was shortened by 3 bases and J by 2 bases, with 17 bases between the two germline ends.

V usage is TRBV28 and J usage is TRBJ2-5, with TRBD1 identical over 7 bases. The CDR3 consists of 15 residues. Germline CDR1 MDHEN, CDR2 SYDVKM. The J segment lost 4 bases and the V segment lost 3 bases, leaving 8 bases of the junction unmatched. CDR3 in amino acids: CASSLGQDRAETQYF. The DNA for the CDR3 is TGTGCCAGCAGTTTGGGACAAGACAGGGCAGAGACCCAGTACTTC.

The chain uses TRBV6-6 and TRBJ1-2; 8 bases are shared with TRBD1. With 4 bases clipped from V and 3 bases from J, the junction kept 7 bases outside the gene matches. The CDR3 consists of 15 residues. Germline values: CDR1 MNHNY, CDR2 SVGAGI (reference sequence). The CDR3 bases are TGTGCCAGCAGTTGGACAGGGATTGGTGACTATGGCTACACCTTC. Encoded protein: CASSWTGIGDYGYTF.